This TCR beta chain was recorded in a study of blood T cell repertoires in COVID-19. Assay used: immunoSEQ multiplex PCR; TCRdb lists only in-frame clones, some missing. The table includes approximately 310,000 clones, 89% detected once. The CDR3 covers 13 residues. Germline loops: CDR1 MNHEY, CDR2 SVGAGI. V was shortened by 0 bases and J by 7 bases, with 9 bases between the two germline ends. The rearrangement joins TRBV6-5 to TRBJ1-1; D uncertain. Sequenced material: PBMCs or T cells enriched from blood (not recorded which). This TCR derives from a man aged 55 to 69 who had recovered from COVID-19. CDR3 in DNA: TGTGCCAGCAGTTACTCCGGGGAGGATGAAGCTTTCTTT. Translated: CASSYSGEDEAFF.